This T cell receptor beta chain was identified in a study of T-cell reconstitution after alpha-beta-depleted transplantation in children. Study conclusions and caveats: Newly made T cells mostly supplied T-cell counts and diversity one year after transplant.

This clonotype was found many times. The antigen is undetermined. TCRbeta library preparation incorporated unique molecular identifiers. TCRdb independently ran MiXCR on the PCR reads; one entry per CDR3 protein. The sample lists roughly 100,000 distinct CDR3 sequences, about 8% occurring once. CDR3 length: 14 amino acids. Germline lookup yields CDR1 SGHRS and CDR2 YFSETQ. V shed 1 base and J shed 5 bases, with 12 bases lying between them. The receptor was derived from a boy under 10 years old with acute lymphoblastic leukemia, due to receive a stem cell transplant. The chain uses TRBV5-1 and TRBJ1-1; weak D call: TRBD1 (6 bases). The starting material was PBMCs, obtained before TCRalphabeta/CD19-depleted stem cell transplant. The DNA of the CDR3 is TGCGCCAGCAGCTTGATTAGAGGGGGAACTGAAGCTTTCTTT. This gives the protein CASSLIRGGTEAFF.